This is a list of T cell receptor beta chains from one sample in a study of tumor and adjacent non-tumor tissue in lung cancer. A single record per CDR3 protein comes from TCRdb applying MiXCR to the multiplex PCR reads. The table records about 90,000 distinct CDR3 sequences, approximately 73% of them present only once. The sequencing input was distant non-tumor lung tissue. The receptors were sampled from a woman in her forties or fifties with non-small cell lung cancer. Both conserved end residues are part of each CDR3. Fields, in order: clone size, CDR3 length, V gene, J gene, D gene, CDR3 protein, CDR3 DNA. D genes are given only for firm matches. Clone size is stated in some rows and not others, as once, few, many or a class when expanded.

abundance: .; len: 14; v_gene: TRBV6-1; j_gene: TRBJ2-3; d_gene: .; CDR3aa: CVSSGTGGRDTQYF; CDR3nt: TGTGTCAGCAGTGGCACAGGTGGCCGTGATACGCAGTATTTT
abundance: .; len: 18; v_gene: TRBV4-1; j_gene: TRBJ2-5; d_gene: .; CDR3aa: CASSQGLLLAGLEETQYF; CDR3nt: TGCGCCAGCAGCCAAGGTCTATTATTGGCAGGGCTTGAGGAGACCCAGTACTTC
abundance: .; len: 13; v_gene: TRBV11-2; j_gene: TRBJ2-1; d_gene: .; CDR3aa: CASSPVAFGVQFF; CDR3nt: TGTGCCAGCAGCCCGGTGGCCTTCGGGGTGCAGTTCTTC
abundance: .; len: 14; v_gene: TRBV6-2/TRBV6-3; j_gene: TRBJ2-5; d_gene: .; CDR3aa: CASREPGREETKYF; CDR3nt: TGTGCCAGCAGAGAGCCGGGACGGGAAGAGACCAAGTACTTC
abundance: once; len: 15; v_gene: TRBV6-2/TRBV6-3; j_gene: TRBJ1-2; d_gene: .; CDR3aa: CASSISRGDAYGYTF; CDR3nt: TGTGCCAGCTCAATTTCAAGAGGGGATGCCTATGGCTATACCTTC
abundance: many; len: 10; v_gene: TRBV10-3; j_gene: TRBJ2-3; d_gene: .; CDR3aa: CATREDTQYF; CDR3nt: TGTGCCACCAGGGAGGATACGCAGTATTTT
abundance: medium-sized; len: 12; v_gene: TRBV12-3/TRBV12-4; j_gene: TRBJ2-7; d_gene: .; CDR3aa: CASSSTGYEQYF; CDR3nt: TGTGCCAGCAGTAGCACAGGTTACGAGCAGTACTTC
abundance: .; len: 17; v_gene: TRBV14; j_gene: TRBJ2-1; d_gene: TRBD2; CDR3aa: CASIQESASGRFGEQFF; CDR3nt: TGTGCCAGTATCCAAGAATCGGCCAGCGGGAGGTTTGGTGAGCAGTTCTTC
abundance: many; len: 15; v_gene: TRBV29-1; j_gene: TRBJ2-5; d_gene: TRBD1; CDR3aa: CSVEDPKGAQETQYF; CDR3nt: TGCAGCGTTGAAGATCCAAAGGGGGCTCAGGAGACCCAGTACTTC
abundance: once; len: 13; v_gene: TRBV28; j_gene: TRBJ1-2; d_gene: .; CDR3aa: CAGSFPQSGGYTF; CDR3nt: TGTGCCGGCAGTTTTCCCCAGAGCGGTGGCTACACCTTC
abundance: .; len: 12; v_gene: TRBV6-5; j_gene: TRBJ2-7; d_gene: .; CDR3aa: CANSPPRGEQYF; CDR3nt: TGTGCCAATAGTCCTCCCAGAGGCGAGCAGTACTTC
abundance: .; len: 17; v_gene: TRBV12-5; j_gene: TRBJ2-2; d_gene: .; CDR3aa: CVSGSPRSGDPTGELFF; CDR3nt: TGTGTTAGTGGTTCGCCTCGTAGCGGAGACCCCACCGGGGAGCTGTTTTTT
abundance: .; len: 14; v_gene: TRBV11-2; j_gene: TRBJ2-7; d_gene: .; CDR3aa: CASSLVRESYEQYF; CDR3nt: TGCGCCAGCAGCTTAGTTAGGGAGAGCTATGAGCAGTACTTC
abundance: few; len: 17; v_gene: TRBV7-8; j_gene: TRBJ2-5; d_gene: TRBD2; CDR3aa: CASSLDRTGGSEEAQYF; CDR3nt: TGTGCCAGCAGCTTAGACCGGACGGGAGGGTCGGAAGAGGCCCAGTATTTC
abundance: .; len: 13; v_gene: TRBV9; j_gene: TRBJ2-5; d_gene: .; CDR3aa: CASTSGVEETQYF; CDR3nt: TGTGCCAGCACTTCGGGTGTCGAGGAGACACAGTACTTC
abundance: .; len: 16; v_gene: TRBV6-5; j_gene: TRBJ2-1; d_gene: TRBD2; CDR3aa: CVSSPPTSGNSHEQFF; CDR3nt: TGTGTCAGCAGCCCCCCGACTAGCGGGAACTCCCATGAGCAGTTCTTC
abundance: .; len: 11; v_gene: TRBV12-3/TRBV12-4; j_gene: TRBJ1-2; d_gene: .; CDR3aa: CVSSIGVTYTF; CDR3nt: TGTGTTAGCAGCATTGGGGTCACCTACACCTTC
abundance: .; len: 15; v_gene: TRBV11-3; j_gene: TRBJ2-2; d_gene: .; CDR3aa: CASSAAQGDTRKLFF; CDR3nt: TGTGCCAGCAGCGCGGCACAGGGTGATACCAGGAAGCTGTTTTTT
abundance: .; len: 17; v_gene: TRBV4-1; j_gene: TRBJ1-1; d_gene: TRBD1; CDR3aa: CASSHRVTGGFSDEAFF; CDR3nt: TGCGCCAGCAGTCACCGTGTGACAGGGGGTTTTTCGGATGAAGCCTTCTTT
abundance: many; len: 13; v_gene: TRBV7-9; j_gene: TRBJ2-7; d_gene: .; CDR3aa: CASSFDGSYEQYF; CDR3nt: TGTGCCAGCAGCTTTGACGGCTCCTACGAGCAGTACTTC
abundance: once; len: 15; v_gene: TRBV24-1; j_gene: TRBJ1-5; d_gene: TRBD1; CDR3aa: CTTSVTGGPNQPQHF; CDR3nt: TGTACCACCAGCGTTACAGGGGGGCCCAATCAGCCCCAGCATTTT
abundance: .; len: 13; v_gene: TRBV29-1; j_gene: TRBJ1-1; d_gene: TRBD1; CDR3aa: CSGTGQYNTEAFF; CDR3nt: TGCAGCGGAACGGGACAGTATAACACTGAAGCTTTCTTT
abundance: many; len: 13; v_gene: TRBV7-8; j_gene: TRBJ2-1; d_gene: .; CDR3aa: CASSLGAENEQFF; CDR3nt: TGTGCCAGCAGCTTAGGAGCTGAGAATGAGCAGTTCTTC
abundance: .; len: 15; v_gene: TRBV5-1; j_gene: TRBJ1-1; d_gene: .; CDR3aa: CASSLDGRQNTEAFF; CDR3nt: TGCGCCAGCAGCTTGGATGGCAGGCAGAACACTGAAGCTTTCTTT
abundance: .; len: 15; v_gene: TRBV6-5; j_gene: TRBJ2-1; d_gene: TRBD2; CDR3aa: CASILLAGGYKEQFF; CDR3nt: TGTGCCAGCATTTTACTAGCGGGCGGGTACAAAGAGCAGTTCTTC
abundance: .; len: 16; v_gene: TRBV11-2; j_gene: TRBJ2-3; d_gene: .; CDR3aa: CASSLWGQLSTNTQYF; CDR3nt: TGTGCCAGCAGCTTGTGGGGCCAGCTTTCGACAAATACGCAGTATTTT
abundance: many; len: 14; v_gene: TRBV20-1; j_gene: TRBJ2-1; d_gene: .; CDR3aa: CSAPAPVAYNEQFF; CDR3nt: TGCAGTGCTCCGGCCCCGGTGGCCTACAATGAGCAGTTCTTC
abundance: many; len: 15; v_gene: TRBV6-1; j_gene: TRBJ2-2; d_gene: .; CDR3aa: CASSEPALGDGELFF; CDR3nt: TGTGCCAGCAGTGAACCCGCGTTAGGGGACGGGGAGCTGTTTTTT
abundance: few; len: 14; v_gene: TRBV20-1; j_gene: TRBJ1-1; d_gene: .; CDR3aa: CSPTRTNMNTEAFF; CDR3nt: TGCAGTCCAACCCGGACAAACATGAACACTGAAGCTTTCTTT
abundance: .; len: 14; v_gene: TRBV7-2; j_gene: TRBJ2-3; d_gene: TRBD1; CDR3aa: CASSLDQGADTQYF; CDR3nt: TGTGCCAGCAGCTTAGACCAGGGGGCAGATACGCAGTATTTT
abundance: .; len: 15; v_gene: TRBV12-3/TRBV12-4; j_gene: TRBJ2-2; d_gene: .; CDR3aa: CASSLTAGYTVELFF; CDR3nt: TGTGCCAGCAGTTTAACGGCGGGGTACACCGTGGAACTGTTTTTT
abundance: many; len: 15; v_gene: TRBV12-3/TRBV12-4; j_gene: TRBJ2-1; d_gene: TRBD2; CDR3aa: CASSQTSGPYNEQFF; CDR3nt: TGTGCCAGCAGCCAGACTAGCGGACCCTACAATGAGCAGTTCTTC
abundance: .; len: 14; v_gene: TRBV6-2/TRBV6-3; j_gene: TRBJ1-1; d_gene: .; CDR3aa: CVSSYLGRGAMAFF; CDR3nt: TGTGTCAGCAGTTACCTCGGCAGGGGAGCGATGGCTTTCTTT
abundance: .; len: 13; v_gene: TRBV29-1; j_gene: TRBJ2-7; d_gene: .; CDR3aa: CSVGESSWYEQYF; CDR3nt: TGCAGTGTTGGGGAGTCTAGCTGGTACGAGCAGTACTTC
abundance: .; len: 15; v_gene: TRBV6-2/TRBV6-3; j_gene: TRBJ1-2; d_gene: .; CDR3aa: CANSYVRGDSNSYTF; CDR3nt: TGTGCCAACAGTTACGTACGGGGCGACTCCAATAGCTACACCTTC
abundance: few; len: 17; v_gene: TRBV11-2; j_gene: TRBJ2-1; d_gene: TRBD2; CDR3aa: CVSSLTTSGRTYNEQFF; CDR3nt: TGTGTCAGTAGCTTGACGACTAGCGGGAGAACCTACAATGAGCAGTTCTTC
abundance: once; len: 14; v_gene: TRBV12-3/TRBV12-4; j_gene: TRBJ1-2; d_gene: .; CDR3aa: CASRLPQVKYGYTF; CDR3nt: TGTGCCAGCAGATTGCCTCAGGTCAAATATGGCTACACCTTC
abundance: .; len: 16; v_gene: TRBV5-5; j_gene: TRBJ1-2; d_gene: .; CDR3aa: CACSRQGGDTNYGYTF; CDR3nt: TGTGCCTGCAGCAGACAAGGGGGAGACACGAACTATGGCTACACCTTC
abundance: .; len: 12; v_gene: TRBV29-1; j_gene: TRBJ1-1; d_gene: .; CDR3aa: CSVVLTAEGAYF; CDR3nt: TGCAGCGTTGTTCTGACGGCTGAGGGCGCTTACTTT
abundance: .; len: 14; v_gene: TRBV19; j_gene: TRBJ2-2; d_gene: .; CDR3aa: CVSTLNRNTGELFF; CDR3nt: TGTGTCAGTACCCTGAACCGAAACACCGGGGAGCTGTTTTTT
abundance: .; len: 14; v_gene: TRBV5-1; j_gene: TRBJ2-5; d_gene: .; CDR3aa: CASSLWTSQETQYF; CDR3nt: TGTGCCAGCAGCCTATGGACGTCACAAGAGACCCAGTACTTC
abundance: .; len: 14; v_gene: TRBV6-5; j_gene: TRBJ1-2; d_gene: TRBD1; CDR3aa: CVSTTLRSGGGYTF; CDR3nt: TGTGTCAGCACCACTTTACGCTCAGGGGGCGGCTACACCTTC
abundance: .; len: 14; v_gene: TRBV19; j_gene: TRBJ2-2; d_gene: TRBD1; CDR3aa: CASSLDRATGELFF; CDR3nt: TGTGCCAGTAGCCTGGACAGGGCCACCGGGGAGCTGTTTTTT
abundance: .; len: 12; v_gene: TRBV29-1; j_gene: TRBJ2-1; d_gene: .; CDR3aa: CSAECLSDEQFF; CDR3nt: TGCAGCGCTGAATGCCTTAGCGATGAGCAGTTCTTC
abundance: .; len: 14; v_gene: TRBV12-3/TRBV12-4; j_gene: TRBJ2-7; d_gene: TRBD2; CDR3aa: CASSSVGTSGVFYF; CDR3nt: TGTGCCAGCAGTTCCGTCGGGACTAGCGGTGTCTTTTATTTC
abundance: .; len: 14; v_gene: TRBV7-9; j_gene: TRBJ2-7; d_gene: .; CDR3aa: CASNPTDGTYEQYF; CDR3nt: TGTGCCAGCAACCCAACCGACGGAACCTACGAGCAGTATTTC
abundance: .; len: 16; v_gene: TRBV29-1; j_gene: TRBJ2-2; d_gene: TRBD2; CDR3aa: CSVMTSGREGTRELFF; CDR3nt: TGCAGCGTGATGACTAGCGGGAGAGAAGGCACCAGGGAACTGTTTTTT
abundance: .; len: 11; v_gene: TRBV28; j_gene: TRBJ1-6; d_gene: .; CDR3aa: CASSAGALLHF; CDR3nt: TGCGCCAGCAGTGCGGGGGCCCTCCTCCACTTT
abundance: .; len: 15; v_gene: TRBV11-2; j_gene: TRBJ2-1; d_gene: TRBD2; CDR3aa: CASSRLAGGPAEQFF; CDR3nt: TGTGCCAGCAGTCGCTTGGCGGGAGGGCCGGCTGAGCAGTTCTTC
abundance: .; len: 14; v_gene: TRBV4-1; j_gene: TRBJ2-6; d_gene: .; CDR3aa: CASSVDTGVNVLTF; CDR3nt: TGCGCCAGCAGCGTAGACACTGGGGTCAACGTCCTGACATTC
abundance: .; len: 15; v_gene: TRBV5-4; j_gene: TRBJ2-3; d_gene: TRBD1; CDR3aa: CASSPKLGGTGTQYF; CDR3nt: TGTGCCAGCAGCCCAAAATTAGGAGGGACAGGTACGCAGTATTTT
abundance: .; len: 12; v_gene: TRBV6-1; j_gene: TRBJ2-7; d_gene: .; CDR3aa: CASSYIRLEQHF; CDR3nt: TGTGCCAGCAGTTACATCAGACTAGAGCAGCACTTC